Presented here are 20 T cell receptor beta chains from one specimen sequenced in a study of shared clonotypes between healthy human individuals. TCRdb's table, derived via immunoSEQ multiplex PCR, lists solely in-frame clones and lacks some. The data show 1.6 million or so clones, with roughly 98.5% seen just once and 0.36% held by the top ten. The sequencing sample was made of naive CD4+ T cells sorted from blood. As to subset: CD45RA+ positively selected. The source is a man aged 25 to 40 in good health.

V gene TRBV5-6 combines with J gene TRBJ2-1; TRBD2 agrees at 8 bases. Germline CDR1 is SGHDT and CDR2 is YYEEEE. Trimming cost V 0 bases and J 8 bases; bases outside gene matches: 10. This CDR3 contains 16 residues. The CDR3 DNA follows: TGTGCCAGCAGCTTGGAGCGGGAGAGGTTTGGTGATGAGCAGTTCTTC. Translation gives CASSLERERFGDEQFF.

This chain uses TRBV21-1 with TRBJ1-4; no check of the table's D call, TRBD1, against the DNA was made. TRBV21-1 is classified as a pseudogene. The CDR3 consists of 15 residues. DNA of the CDR3: TGTGCCAGCAGCAAACCGCAGGGGGCTAAGGAAAAACTGTTTTTT. Protein sequence: CASSKPQGAKEKLFF.

The CDR3 nucleotides read TGTGCCAGCTCTTACACCCACCAAGAGACCCAGTACTTC. This gives the protein CASSYTHQETQYF. The chain is built from TRBV6-5 and TRBJ2-5; D gene uncertain. V dropped 8 bases and J dropped 0 bases, with 10 bases sitting between them. From germline, CDR1 is MNHEY and CDR2 SVGAGI. The CDR3 runs to 13 residues.

The chain is built from TRBV30 and TRBJ2-7; 10 bases are a match to TRBD2. The CDR3 is 15 residues long. Trimming removed 0 bases from V and 2 bases from J; junction bases left unmatched: 4. CDR1 and CDR2 (germline): GTSNPN, SVGIG (reference sequence). The CDR3 sequence is CAWSVRTSGPYEQYF. The CDR3 region has the DNA TGTGCCTGGAGTGTACGGACTAGCGGCCCCTACGAGCAGTACTTC.

The rearrangement uses TRBV2 and TRBJ2-1, with 9 nucleotides matching TRBD2. V was pared by 4 bases and J by 0 bases, with 10 bases of the junction left unmatched. This CDR3 spans 18 amino acids. Looked up from germline, CDR1 is SNHLY and CDR2 is FYNNEI. CDR3 sequence (DNA): TGTGCCAGCAGTGGGGGAGCCATAGCGGGAGCCTCCTACAATGAGCAGTTCTTC. This sequence encodes CASSGGAIAGASYNEQFF. Full variable domain (remainder filled in from reference TRBV2 and TRBJ2-1): EPEVTQTPSHQVTQMGQEVILRCVPISNHLYFYWYRQILGQKVEFLVSFYNNEISEKSEIFDDQFSVERPDGSNFTLKIRSTKLEDSAMYFCASSGGAIAGASYNEQFFGPGTRLTVL.

Note on this clone: The same CDR3 is also encoded by other DNA sequences in this sample. The rearrangement joins TRBV9 to TRBJ2-3; 8 positions agree with TRBD2. The CDR3 has 15 amino acids. In germline, CDR1 is SGDLS, CDR2 YYNGEE. With V trimmed by 2 bases and J by 1 base, 3 bases remained unmatched. DNA for the CDR3: TGTGCCAGCAGCGTCGAAGCGGGGGGCACAGATACGCAGTATTTT. As protein: CASSVEAGGTDTQYF.

The rearrangement links TRBV29-1 to TRBJ2-4; D is perhaps TRBD1 (5 bases). V was cut by 5 bases and J by 2 bases, with 13 bases left in between. CDR3 size: 14 residues. Germline CDR1 reads SQVTM; CDR2 reads ANQGSEA. In DNA, the CDR3 is TGCAGCGTTACCGGCAGACAGTCCAAAAACATTCAGTACTTC. It is translated as CSVTGRQSKNIQYF.

The rearrangement joins TRBV27 to TRBJ1-5; the D is unclear. V shed 3 bases and J shed 0 bases, with 6 bases lying between them. The V gene's germline CDR1 is MNHEY and CDR2 SMNVEV (reference sequence). The CDR3 totals 14 residues. The CDR3 here is CASSFTDSNQPQHF. The CDR3 nucleotides read TGTGCCAGCAGTTTCACCGATAGCAATCAGCCCCAGCATTTT.

The chain couples TRBV7-9 to TRBJ2-1; TRBD2 aligns across 8 bases. The CDR3 has 14 amino acids. V lost 5 bases, J lost 7 bases, and 7 bases stayed unmatched. Germline loops: CDR1 SEHNR, CDR2 FQNEAQ (reference sequence). The CDR3 here is CASSPAGVLNEQFF. CDR3 nucleotides: TGTGCCAGCAGCCCAGCGGGGGTGCTGAATGAGCAGTTCTTC.

The chain couples TRBV9 to TRBJ1-5; TRBD1 might be the D (5 bases). Between the trimmed V and J ends, which lost 0 bases and 6 bases, there was a span of 13 bases. Germline V gene data show CDR1 as SGDLS and CDR2 as YYNGEE. The CDR3 has 15 residues. In nucleotides, the CDR3 is TGTGCCAGCAGCGTAGATGGACACCCTAGTCAGCCCCAGCATTTT. Protein product: CASSVDGHPSQPQHF.

The CDR3 DNA is TGTGCCAGCAGCCCCCTAGGGGGAGAATACAATGAGCAGTTCTTC. Translating gives CASSPLGGEYNEQFF. The chain is built from TRBV14 and TRBJ2-1; possible D gene TRBD1, 6 bases. The germline CDR1 and CDR2 sequences are SGHDN and FVKESK. The CDR3 is 15 amino acids. Trimming took 4 bases from V and 4 from J, leaving 14 bases between them.

The chain couples TRBV6-5 to TRBJ2-3, with 9 bases fitting TRBD1. Trimming at V came to 6 bases and at J to 10 bases, leaving 5 bases not matched to a gene. The CDR3 contains 12 residues. CDR1 is MNHEY and CDR2 is SVGAGI in the germline V gene. The CDR3 protein is CASSKDRGPQYF. The CDR3 nucleotides are TGTGCCAGCAGCAAGGACAGGGGACCGCAGTATTTT.

Concerning this clone itself: The sample has other DNA sequences that encode this CDR3 too. This rearrangement joins TRBV30 to TRBJ1-2; D ambiguous. The length of the CDR3 is 11 residues. The V gene's germline CDR1 is GTSNPN and CDR2 SVGIG (reference sequence). V lost 1 base and J lost 5, with 5 bases in between. CDR3 amino acids: CAWSGSYGYTF. CDR3 DNA: TGTGCCTGGAGTGGAAGTTATGGCTACACCTTC.

V usage is TRBV7-6 and J usage is TRBJ2-3; D is tentatively TRBD1 or TRBD2 (5 bases each). CDR3 size: 17 residues. CDR1 and CDR2 (germline): SGHVS, FNYEAQ. The germline V and J ends were trimmed by 1 base and 1 base, with 15 bases remaining between them. Here the CDR3 reads CASSLGGVTVGTDTQYF. The CDR3 nucleotides read TGTGCCAGCAGCTTAGGAGGGGTCACAGTCGGCACAGATACGCAGTATTTT.

This clone was counted once. V usage is TRBV5-1 and J usage is TRBJ2-7; 7 bases line up with TRBD1. The V and J ends lost 2 bases and 2 bases, in that order; junction bases with no gene match: 7. This CDR3 contains 15 residues. The germline V gene has CDR1 SGHRS and CDR2 YFSETQ. CDR3 nucleotide sequence: TGCGCCAGCAGCTTATACCACAGGGGCCCCTACGAGCAGTACTTC. Encoded protein: CASSLYHRGPYEQYF.

The gene calls are TRBV19 and TRBJ2-1; tentatively, D is TRBD1 (8 bases). The CDR3 has 15 residues. V was shortened by 4 bases and J by 4 bases, with 14 bases between the two germline ends. Germline assignment: CDR1 LNHDA and CDR2 SQIVND (reference sequence). CDR3: CASSRNRGGYNEQFF. The CDR3 bases are TGTGCCAGTAGTAGAAACAGGGGGGGGTACAATGAGCAGTTCTTC.

CDR3 residues: CASTWGGTRNTDTQYF. In nucleotides, the CDR3 is TGCGCCAGCACGTGGGGCGGGACCAGAAACACAGATACGCAGTATTTT. This chain connects TRBV5-1 to TRBJ2-3, with D possibly being TRBD2 (6 bases). The CDR3 has 16 amino acids. V was pared by 6 bases and J by 2 bases, with 19 bases between. Germline V gene data show CDR1 as SGHRS and CDR2 as YFSETQ. The full variable domain, with the rest looked up from reference TRBV5-1 and TRBJ2-3, is KAGVTQTPRYLIKTRGQQVTLSCSPISGHRSVSWYQQTPGQGLQFLFEYFSETQRNKGNFPGRFSGRQFSNSRSEMNVSTLELGDSALYLCASTWGGTRNTDTQYFGPGTRLTVL.

This clone appeared a single time. The chain joins TRBV9 to TRBJ2-3; 8 bases agree with TRBD1. Looked up from germline, CDR1 is SGDLS and CDR2 is YYNGEE. The CDR3 has 16 amino acids. Unmatched junction bases numbered 7, after V lost 4 bases and J lost 0 bases. CDR3 DNA: TGTGCCAGCAGCCGGGACAGGACGATAAGCACAGATACGCAGTATTTT. Translated, it gives CASSRDRTISTDTQYF.

In its sample, this clone was seen once. This sequence joins TRBV6-5 and TRBJ2-3, with no clear D. V was clipped by 5 bases and J by 3 bases, with 9 bases between them. Germline lookup yields CDR1 MNHEY and CDR2 SVGAGI. The CDR3 contains 13 residues. DNA for the CDR3: TGTGCCAGCAGTCCACCCCAAACAGATACGCAGTATTTT. Its translation: CASSPPQTDTQYF.

The CDR3 reads CASSLWRTEYNEQFF. The CDR3 nucleotides are TGCGCCAGCAGCTTGTGGCGGACAGAATACAATGAGCAGTTCTTC. The V call is TRBV5-1, the J call TRBJ2-1; D may be TRBD1 (6 bases). The CDR3 is made up of 15 amino acids. Trimming shortened V by 1 base and J by 4 bases, and 12 bases separated the two germline ends. Germline V lookup: CDR1 SGHRS, CDR2 YFSETQ. The full variable domain, in which reference TRBV5-1 and TRBJ2-1 provide the parts outside the CDR3, is KAGVTQTPRYLIKTRGQQVTLSCSPISGHRSVSWYQQTPGQGLQFLFEYFSETQRNKGNFPGRFSGRQFSNSRSEMNVSTLELGDSALYLCASSLWRTEYNEQFFGPGTRLTVL.